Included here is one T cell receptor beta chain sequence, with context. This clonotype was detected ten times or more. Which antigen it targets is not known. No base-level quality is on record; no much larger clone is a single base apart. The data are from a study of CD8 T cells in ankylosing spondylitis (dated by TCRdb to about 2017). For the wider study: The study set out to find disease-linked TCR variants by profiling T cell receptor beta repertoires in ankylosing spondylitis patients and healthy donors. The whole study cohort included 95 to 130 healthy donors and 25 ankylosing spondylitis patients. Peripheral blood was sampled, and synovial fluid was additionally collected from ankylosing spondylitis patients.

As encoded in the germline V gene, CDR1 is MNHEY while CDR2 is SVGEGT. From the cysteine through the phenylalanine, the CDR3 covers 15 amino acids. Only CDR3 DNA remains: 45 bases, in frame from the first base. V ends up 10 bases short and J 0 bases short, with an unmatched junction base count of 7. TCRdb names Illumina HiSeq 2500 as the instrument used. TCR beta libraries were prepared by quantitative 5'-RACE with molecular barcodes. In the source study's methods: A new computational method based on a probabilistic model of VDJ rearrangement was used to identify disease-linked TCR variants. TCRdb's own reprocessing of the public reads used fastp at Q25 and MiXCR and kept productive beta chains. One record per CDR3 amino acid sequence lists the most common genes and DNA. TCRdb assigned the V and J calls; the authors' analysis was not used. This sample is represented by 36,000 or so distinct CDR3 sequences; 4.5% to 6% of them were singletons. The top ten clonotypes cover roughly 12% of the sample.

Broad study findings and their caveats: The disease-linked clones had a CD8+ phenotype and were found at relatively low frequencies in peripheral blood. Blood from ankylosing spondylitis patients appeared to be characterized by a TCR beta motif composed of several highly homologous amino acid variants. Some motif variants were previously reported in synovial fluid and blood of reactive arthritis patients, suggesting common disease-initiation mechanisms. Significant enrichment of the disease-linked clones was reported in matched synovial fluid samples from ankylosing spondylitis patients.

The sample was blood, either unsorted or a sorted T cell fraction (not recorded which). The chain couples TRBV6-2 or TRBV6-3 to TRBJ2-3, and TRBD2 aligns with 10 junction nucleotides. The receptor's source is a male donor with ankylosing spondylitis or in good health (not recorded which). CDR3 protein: CATASLAGSTDTQYF. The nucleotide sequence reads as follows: TGTGCCACCGCTTCACTAGCGGGGAGCACAGATACGCAGTATTTT.